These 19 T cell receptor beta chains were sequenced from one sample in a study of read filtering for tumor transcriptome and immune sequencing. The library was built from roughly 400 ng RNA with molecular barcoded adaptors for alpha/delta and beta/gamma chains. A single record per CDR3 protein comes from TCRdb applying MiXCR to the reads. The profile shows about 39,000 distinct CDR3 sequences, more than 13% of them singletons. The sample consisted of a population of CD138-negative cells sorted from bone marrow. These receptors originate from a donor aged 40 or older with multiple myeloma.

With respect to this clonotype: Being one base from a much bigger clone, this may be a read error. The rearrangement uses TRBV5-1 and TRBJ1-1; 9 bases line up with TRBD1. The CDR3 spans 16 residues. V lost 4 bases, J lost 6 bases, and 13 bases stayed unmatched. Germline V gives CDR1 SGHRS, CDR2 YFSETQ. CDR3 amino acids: CASSVSHRGRNSEAFF. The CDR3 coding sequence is TGCGCCAGCAGCGTTTCCCACAGGGGGCGTAACTCTGAAGCTTTCTTT.

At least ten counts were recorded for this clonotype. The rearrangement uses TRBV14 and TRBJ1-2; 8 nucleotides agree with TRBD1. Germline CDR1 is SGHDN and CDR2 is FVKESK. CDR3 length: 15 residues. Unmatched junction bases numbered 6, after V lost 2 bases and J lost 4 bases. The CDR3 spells CASSQPGQEFYGYTF. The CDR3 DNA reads TGTGCCAGCAGCCAACCGGGACAGGAGTTCTATGGCTACACCTTC.

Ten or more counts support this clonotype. CDR3 in amino acids: CSAIPGRNYEQYF. The CDR3 nucleotides read TGCAGTGCTATACCGGGACGGAATTACGAGCAGTACTTC. The genes are TRBV20-1 and TRBJ2-7, with D possibly being TRBD1 or TRBD2 (5 bases each). CDR3 size: 13 residues. V was trimmed by 4 bases and J by 4 bases, leaving 14 bases between them. Germline V CDR1 and CDR2: DFQATT, SNEGSKA (reference sequence).

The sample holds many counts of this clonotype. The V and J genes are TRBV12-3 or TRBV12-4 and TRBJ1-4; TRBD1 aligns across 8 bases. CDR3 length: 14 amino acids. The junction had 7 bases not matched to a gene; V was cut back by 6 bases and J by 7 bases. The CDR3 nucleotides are TGTGCCAGCAGACCCCAGGGGGCGGGTGAAAAACTGTTTTTT. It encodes CASRPQGAGEKLFF.

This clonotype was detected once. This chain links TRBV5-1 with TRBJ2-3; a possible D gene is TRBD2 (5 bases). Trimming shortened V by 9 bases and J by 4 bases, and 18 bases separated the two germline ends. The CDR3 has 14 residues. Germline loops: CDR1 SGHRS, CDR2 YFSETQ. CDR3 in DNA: TGCGCCATCTCGGACTCCATCACTCCAGATACGCAGTATTTT. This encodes CAISDSITPDTQYF.

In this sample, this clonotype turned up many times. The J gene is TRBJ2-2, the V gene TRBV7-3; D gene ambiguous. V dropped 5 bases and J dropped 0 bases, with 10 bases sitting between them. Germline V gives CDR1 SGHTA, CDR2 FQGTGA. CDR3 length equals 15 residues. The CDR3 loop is CASSLRTANTGELFF. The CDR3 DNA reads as TGTGCCAGCAGCCTCCGGACGGCGAACACCGGGGAGCTGTTTTTT. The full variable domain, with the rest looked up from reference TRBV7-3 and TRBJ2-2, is GAGVSQTPSNKVTEKGKYVELRCDPISGHTALYWYRQSLGQGPEFLIYFQGTGAADDSGLPNDRFFAVRPEGSVSTLKIQRTERGDSAVYLCASSLRTANTGELFFGEGSRLTVL.

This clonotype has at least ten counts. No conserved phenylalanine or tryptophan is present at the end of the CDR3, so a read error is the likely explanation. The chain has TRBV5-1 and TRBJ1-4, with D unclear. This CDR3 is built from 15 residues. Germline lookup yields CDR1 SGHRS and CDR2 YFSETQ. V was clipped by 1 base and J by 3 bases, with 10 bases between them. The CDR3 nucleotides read TGCGCCAGCAGCTTGTCACGTGCTCCTAATGAAAAACTGTTTCTT. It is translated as CASSLSRAPNEKLFL.

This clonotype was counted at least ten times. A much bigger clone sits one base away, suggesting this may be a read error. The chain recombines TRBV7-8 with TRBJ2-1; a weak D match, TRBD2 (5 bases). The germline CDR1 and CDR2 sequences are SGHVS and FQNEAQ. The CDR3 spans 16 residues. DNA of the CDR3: TGTGCCAGCAGGTTAGCGCAACCTCAGGTTAGTCCTGAGCAGTTCTTC. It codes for CASRLAQPQVSPEQFF.

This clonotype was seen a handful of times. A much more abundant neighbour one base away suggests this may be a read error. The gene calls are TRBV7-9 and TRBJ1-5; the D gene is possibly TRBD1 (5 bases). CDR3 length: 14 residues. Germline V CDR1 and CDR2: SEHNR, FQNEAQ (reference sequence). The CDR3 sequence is CASARGGARQPRHF. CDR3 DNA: TGTGCCAGCGCCCGGGGAGGGGCCAGGCAGCCCCGGCATTTT.

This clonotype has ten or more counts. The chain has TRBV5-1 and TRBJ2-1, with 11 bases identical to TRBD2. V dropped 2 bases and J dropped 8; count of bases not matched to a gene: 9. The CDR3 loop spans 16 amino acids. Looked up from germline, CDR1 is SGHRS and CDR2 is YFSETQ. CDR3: CASSLDSGGASDEQFF. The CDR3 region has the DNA TGCGCCAGCAGCTTAGATAGCGGGGGGGCGTCGGATGAGCAGTTCTTC.

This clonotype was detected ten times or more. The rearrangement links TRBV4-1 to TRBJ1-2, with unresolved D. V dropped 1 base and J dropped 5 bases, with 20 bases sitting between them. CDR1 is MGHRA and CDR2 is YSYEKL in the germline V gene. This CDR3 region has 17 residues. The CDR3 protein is CASSQVEGQAEVYGYTF. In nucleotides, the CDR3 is TGCGCCAGCAGCCAAGTCGAAGGGCAGGCCGAAGTTTATGGCTACACCTTC.

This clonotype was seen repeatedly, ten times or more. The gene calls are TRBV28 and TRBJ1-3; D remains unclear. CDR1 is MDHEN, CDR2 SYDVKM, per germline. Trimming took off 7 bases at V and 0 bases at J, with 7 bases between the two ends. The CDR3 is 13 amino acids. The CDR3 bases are TGTGCCAGCACAGAGGTCTCTGGAAACACCATATATTTT. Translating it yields CASTEVSGNTIYF.

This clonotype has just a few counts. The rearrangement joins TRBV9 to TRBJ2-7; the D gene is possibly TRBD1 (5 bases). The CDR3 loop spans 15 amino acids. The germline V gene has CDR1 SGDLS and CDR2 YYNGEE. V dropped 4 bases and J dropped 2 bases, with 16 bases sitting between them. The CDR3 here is CASSPSMAGTYEQYF. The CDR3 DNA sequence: TGTGCCAGCAGCCCCTCCATGGCAGGGACCTACGAGCAGTACTTC. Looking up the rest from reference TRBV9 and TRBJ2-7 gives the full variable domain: DSGVTQTPKHLITATGQRVTLRCSPRSGDLSVYWYQQSLDQGLQFLIQYYNGEERAKGNILERFSAQQFPDLHSELNLSSLELGDSALYFCASSPSMAGTYEQYFGPGTRLTVT.

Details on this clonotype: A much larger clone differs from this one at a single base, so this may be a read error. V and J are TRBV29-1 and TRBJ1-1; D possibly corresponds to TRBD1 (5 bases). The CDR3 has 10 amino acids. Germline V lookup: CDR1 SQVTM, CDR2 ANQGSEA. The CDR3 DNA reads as TGCAGCGTTCAAGGGGCTGAAGCTCTCTTT. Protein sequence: CSVQGAEALF.

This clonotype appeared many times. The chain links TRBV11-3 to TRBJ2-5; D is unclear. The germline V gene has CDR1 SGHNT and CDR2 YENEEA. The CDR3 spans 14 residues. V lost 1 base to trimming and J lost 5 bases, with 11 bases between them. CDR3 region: CASSLGGQLETQYF. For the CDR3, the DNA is TGTGCCAGCAGCTTAGGGGGTCAATTGGAGACCCAGTACTTC.

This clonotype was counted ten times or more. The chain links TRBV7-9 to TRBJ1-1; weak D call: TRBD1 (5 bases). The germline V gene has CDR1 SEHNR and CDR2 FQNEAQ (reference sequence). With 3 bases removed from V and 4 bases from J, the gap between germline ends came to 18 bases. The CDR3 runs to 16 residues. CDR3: CASSLTVSPGGTEAFF. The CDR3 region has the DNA TGTGCCAGCAGCTTGACAGTTTCTCCTGGGGGCACTGAAGCTTTCTTT. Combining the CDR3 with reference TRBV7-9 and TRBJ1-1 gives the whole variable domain DTGVSQNPRHKITKRGQNVTFRCDPISEHNRLYWYRQTLGQGPEFLTYFQNEAQLEKSRLLSDRFSAERPKGSFSTLEIQRTEQGDSAMYLCASSLTVSPGGTEAFFGQGTRLTVV.

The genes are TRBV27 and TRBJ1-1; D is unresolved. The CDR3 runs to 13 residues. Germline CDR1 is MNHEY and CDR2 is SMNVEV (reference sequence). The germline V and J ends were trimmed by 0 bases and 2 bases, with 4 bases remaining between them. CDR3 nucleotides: TGTGCCAGCAGTTTATCCCGCAACACTGAAGCTTTCTTT. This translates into CASSLSRNTEAFF.

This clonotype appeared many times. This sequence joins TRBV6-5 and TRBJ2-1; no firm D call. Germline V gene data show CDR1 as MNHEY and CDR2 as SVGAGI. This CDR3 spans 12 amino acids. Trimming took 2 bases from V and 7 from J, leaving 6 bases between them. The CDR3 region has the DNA TGTGCCAGCAGTTACGGTCGGAATGAGCAGTTCTTC. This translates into CASSYGRNEQFF.

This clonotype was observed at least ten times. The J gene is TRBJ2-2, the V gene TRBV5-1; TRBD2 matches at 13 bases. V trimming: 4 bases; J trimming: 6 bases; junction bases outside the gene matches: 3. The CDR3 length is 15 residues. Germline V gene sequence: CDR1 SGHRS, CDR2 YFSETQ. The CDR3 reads CASSAGLAGPGELFF. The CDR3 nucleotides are TGCGCCAGCAGCGCGGGACTAGCGGGGCCCGGGGAGCTGTTTTTT.